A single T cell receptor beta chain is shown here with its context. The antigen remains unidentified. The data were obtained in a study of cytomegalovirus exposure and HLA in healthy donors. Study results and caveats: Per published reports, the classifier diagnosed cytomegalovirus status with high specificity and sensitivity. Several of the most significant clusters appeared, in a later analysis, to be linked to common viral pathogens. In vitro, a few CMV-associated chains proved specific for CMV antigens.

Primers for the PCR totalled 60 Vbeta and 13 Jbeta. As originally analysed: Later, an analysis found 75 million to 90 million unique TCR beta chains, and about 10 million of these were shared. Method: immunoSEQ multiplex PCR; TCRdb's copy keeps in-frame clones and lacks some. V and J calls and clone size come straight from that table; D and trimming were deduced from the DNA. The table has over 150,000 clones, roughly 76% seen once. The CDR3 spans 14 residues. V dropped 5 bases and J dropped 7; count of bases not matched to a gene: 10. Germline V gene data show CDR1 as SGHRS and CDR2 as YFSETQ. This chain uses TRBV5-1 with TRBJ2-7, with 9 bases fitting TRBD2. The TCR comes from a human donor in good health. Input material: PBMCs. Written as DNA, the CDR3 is TGCGCCAGCAGGTATACCGGGACTAGCCGAGAGCAGTACTTC. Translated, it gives CASRYTGTSREQYF.